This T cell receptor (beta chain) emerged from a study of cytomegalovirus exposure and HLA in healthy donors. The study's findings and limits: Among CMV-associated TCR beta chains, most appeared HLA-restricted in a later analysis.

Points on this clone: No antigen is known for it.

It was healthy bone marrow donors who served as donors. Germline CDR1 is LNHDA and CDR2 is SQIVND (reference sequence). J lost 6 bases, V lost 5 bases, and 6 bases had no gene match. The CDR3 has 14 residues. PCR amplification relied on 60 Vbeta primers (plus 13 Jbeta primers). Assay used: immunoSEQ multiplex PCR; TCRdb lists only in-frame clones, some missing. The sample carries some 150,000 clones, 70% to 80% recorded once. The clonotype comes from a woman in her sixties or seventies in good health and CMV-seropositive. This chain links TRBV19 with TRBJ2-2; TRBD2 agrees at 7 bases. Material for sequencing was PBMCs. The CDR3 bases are TGTGCCAGTAGTGGGAGGGGCAGGGCCGGGGAGCTGTTTTTT. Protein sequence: CASSGRGRAGELFF.